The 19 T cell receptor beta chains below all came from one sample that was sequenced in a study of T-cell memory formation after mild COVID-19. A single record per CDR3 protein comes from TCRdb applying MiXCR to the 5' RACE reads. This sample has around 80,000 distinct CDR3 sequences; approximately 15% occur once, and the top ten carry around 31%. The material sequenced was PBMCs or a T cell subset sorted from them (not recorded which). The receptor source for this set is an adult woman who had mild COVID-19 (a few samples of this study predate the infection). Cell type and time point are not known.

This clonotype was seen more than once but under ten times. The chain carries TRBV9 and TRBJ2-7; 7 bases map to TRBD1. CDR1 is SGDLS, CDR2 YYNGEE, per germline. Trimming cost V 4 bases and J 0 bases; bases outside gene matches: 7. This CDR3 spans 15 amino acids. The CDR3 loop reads CASSPGTAISYEQYF. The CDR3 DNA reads TGTGCCAGCAGCCCCGGGACAGCAATCTCCTACGAGCAGTACTTC. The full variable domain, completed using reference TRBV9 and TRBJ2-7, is DSGVTQTPKHLITATGQRVTLRCSPRSGDLSVYWYQQSLDQGLQFLIQYYNGEERAKGNILERFSAQQFPDLHSELNLSSLELGDSALYFCASSPGTAISYEQYFGPGTRLTVT.

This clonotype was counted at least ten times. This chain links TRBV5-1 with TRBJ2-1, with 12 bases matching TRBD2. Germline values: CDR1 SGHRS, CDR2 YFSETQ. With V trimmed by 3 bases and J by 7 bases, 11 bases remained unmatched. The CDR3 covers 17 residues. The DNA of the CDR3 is TGCGCCAGCAGCTCCCCCTCTAGCGGGGGGGCCCGGAATGAGCAGTTCTTC. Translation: CASSSPSSGGARNEQFF.

CDR3 sequence: CASSLGVTGTSEEQYF. CDR3 nucleotide sequence: TGTGCCAGCAGCTTGGGGGTGACAGGGACCAGCGAGGAGCAGTACTTC. The chain combines TRBV5-4 with TRBJ2-7, with 7 bases fitting TRBD1. The V gene's germline CDR1 is SGHNT and CDR2 YYREEE (reference sequence). V was pared by 0 bases and J by 7 bases, with 13 bases of the junction left unmatched. CDR3 length: 16 residues.

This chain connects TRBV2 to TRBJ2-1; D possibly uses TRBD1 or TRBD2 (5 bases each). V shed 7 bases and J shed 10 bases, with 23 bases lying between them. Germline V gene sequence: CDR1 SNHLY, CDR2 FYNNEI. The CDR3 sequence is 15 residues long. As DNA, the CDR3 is TGTGCCAGCACAGAAAGCGGCCTCGAACAGGAGGAGCAGTTCTTC. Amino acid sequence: CASTESGLEQEEQFF.

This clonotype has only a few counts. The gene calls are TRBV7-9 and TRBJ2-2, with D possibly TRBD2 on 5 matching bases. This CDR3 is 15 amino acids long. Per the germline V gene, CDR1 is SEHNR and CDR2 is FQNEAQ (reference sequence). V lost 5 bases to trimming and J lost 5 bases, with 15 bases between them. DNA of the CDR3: TGTGCCAGCAGCCGCGGGCCTGGCGGAACCGGGGAGCTGTTTTTT. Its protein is CASSRGPGGTGELFF.

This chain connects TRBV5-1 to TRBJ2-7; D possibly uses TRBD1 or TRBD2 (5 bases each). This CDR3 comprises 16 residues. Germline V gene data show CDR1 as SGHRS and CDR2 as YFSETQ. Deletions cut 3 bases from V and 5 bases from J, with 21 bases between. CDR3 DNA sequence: TGCGCCAGCAGCTACTCCGGGACCGACAGCCGGGACGAGCAGTACTTC. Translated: CASSYSGTDSRDEQYF.

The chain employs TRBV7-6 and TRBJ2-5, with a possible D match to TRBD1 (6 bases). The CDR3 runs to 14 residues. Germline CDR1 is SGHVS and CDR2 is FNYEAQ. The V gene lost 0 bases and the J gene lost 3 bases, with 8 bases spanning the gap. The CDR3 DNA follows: TGTGCCAGCAGCTTAGCCCCAGGGGAAGAGACCCAGTACTTC. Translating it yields CASSLAPGEETQYF.

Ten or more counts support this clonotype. CDR3 bases: TGTGCCAGCAGCTTATACGGGGAAGATGAGCAGTTCTTC. This gives the protein CASSLYGEDEQFF. V gene TRBV7-9 combines with J gene TRBJ2-1, with a possible D match to TRBD2 (5 bases). The CDR3 spans 13 residues. The V gene's germline CDR1 is SEHNR and CDR2 FQNEAQ (reference sequence). V was pared by 2 bases and J by 8 bases, with 10 bases between. Full variable domain (rest looked up from reference TRBV7-9 and TRBJ2-1): DTGVSQNPRHKITKRGQNVTFRCDPISEHNRLYWYRQTLGQGPEFLTYFQNEAQLEKSRLLSDRFSAERPKGSFSTLEIQRTEQGDSAMYLCASSLYGEDEQFFGPGTRLTVL.

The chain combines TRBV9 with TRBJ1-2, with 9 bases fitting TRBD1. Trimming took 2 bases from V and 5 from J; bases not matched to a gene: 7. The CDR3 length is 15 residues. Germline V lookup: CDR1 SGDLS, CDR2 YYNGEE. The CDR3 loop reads CASSVATGGAYGYTF. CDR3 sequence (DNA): TGTGCCAGCAGCGTCGCCACAGGGGGCGCGTATGGCTACACCTTC.

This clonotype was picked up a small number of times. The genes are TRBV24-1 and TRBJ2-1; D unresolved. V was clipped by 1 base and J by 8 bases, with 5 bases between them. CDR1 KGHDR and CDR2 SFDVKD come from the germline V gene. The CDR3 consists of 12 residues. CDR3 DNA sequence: TGTGCCACCAGTGATTTCGGAGATGAGCAGTTCTTC. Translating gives CATSDFGDEQFF.

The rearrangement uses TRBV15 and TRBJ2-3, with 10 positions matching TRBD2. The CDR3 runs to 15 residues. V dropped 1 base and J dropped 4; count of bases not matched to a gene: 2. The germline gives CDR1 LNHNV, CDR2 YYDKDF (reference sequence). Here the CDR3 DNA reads TGTGCCACCAGCAGAGTAGCGGGGGGCGCAGATACGCAGTATTTT. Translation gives CATSRVAGGADTQYF.

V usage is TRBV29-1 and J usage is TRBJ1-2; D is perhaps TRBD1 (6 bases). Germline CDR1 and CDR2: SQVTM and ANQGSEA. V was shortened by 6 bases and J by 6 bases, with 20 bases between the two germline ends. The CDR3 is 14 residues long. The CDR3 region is CSVEGVRGSNGYTF. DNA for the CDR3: TGCAGCGTCGAGGGGGTACGGGGATCAAATGGCTACACCTTC. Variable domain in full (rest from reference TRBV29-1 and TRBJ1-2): SAVISQKPSRDICQRGTSLTIQCQVDSQVTMMFWYRQQPGQSLTLIATANQGSEATYESGFVIDKFPISRPNLTFSTLTVSNMSPEDSSIYLCSVEGVRGSNGYTFGSGTRLTVV.

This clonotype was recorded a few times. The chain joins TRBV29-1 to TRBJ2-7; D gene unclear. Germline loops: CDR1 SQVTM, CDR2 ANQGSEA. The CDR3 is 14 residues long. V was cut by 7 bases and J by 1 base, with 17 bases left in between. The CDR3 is CSGLATDGSYEQYF. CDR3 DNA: TGCAGCGGATTAGCTACAGATGGATCCTACGAGCAGTACTTC.

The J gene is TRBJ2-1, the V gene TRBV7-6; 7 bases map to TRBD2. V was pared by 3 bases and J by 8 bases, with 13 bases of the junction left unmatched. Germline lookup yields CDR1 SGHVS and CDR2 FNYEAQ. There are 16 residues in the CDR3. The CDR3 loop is CASSFIRGGVVDEQFF. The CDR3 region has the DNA TGTGCCAGCAGCTTCATACGTGGGGGGGTTGTCGATGAGCAGTTCTTC.

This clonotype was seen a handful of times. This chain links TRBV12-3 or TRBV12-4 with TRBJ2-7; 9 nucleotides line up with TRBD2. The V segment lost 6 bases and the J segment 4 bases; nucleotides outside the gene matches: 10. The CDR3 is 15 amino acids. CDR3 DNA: TGTGCCAGCAGGCCGGCGGGTAGCGGGAGTTACGAGCAGTACTTC. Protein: CASRPAGSGSYEQYF.

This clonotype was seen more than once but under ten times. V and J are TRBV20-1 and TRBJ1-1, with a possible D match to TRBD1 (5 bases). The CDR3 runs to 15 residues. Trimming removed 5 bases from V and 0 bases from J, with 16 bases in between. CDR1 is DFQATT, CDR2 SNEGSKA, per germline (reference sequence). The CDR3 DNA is TGCAGTGCTGTGAACAGAGGGGATATGAACACTGAAGCTTTCTTT. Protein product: CSAVNRGDMNTEAFF.

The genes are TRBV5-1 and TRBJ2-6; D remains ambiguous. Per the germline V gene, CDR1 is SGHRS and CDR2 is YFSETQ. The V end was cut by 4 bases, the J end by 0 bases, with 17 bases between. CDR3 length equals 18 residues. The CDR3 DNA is TGCGCCAGCAGCATGGAAAACAAAGGGTTCTCTGGGGCCAACGTCCTGACTTTC. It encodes CASSMENKGFSGANVLTF.

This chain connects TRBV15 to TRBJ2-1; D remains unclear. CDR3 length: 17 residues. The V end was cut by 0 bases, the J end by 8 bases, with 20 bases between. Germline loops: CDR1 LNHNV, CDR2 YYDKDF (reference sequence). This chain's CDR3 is CATSRDRRPSSRDEQFF. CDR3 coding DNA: TGTGCCACCAGCAGAGATCGACGGCCCTCCAGTCGGGATGAGCAGTTCTTC.

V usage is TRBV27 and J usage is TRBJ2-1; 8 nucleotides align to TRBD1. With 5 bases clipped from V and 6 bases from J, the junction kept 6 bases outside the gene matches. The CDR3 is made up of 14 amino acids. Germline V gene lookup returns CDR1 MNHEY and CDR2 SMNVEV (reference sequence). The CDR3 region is CASSPGQGINEQFF. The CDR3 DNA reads TGTGCCAGCAGTCCAGGACAGGGAATCAATGAGCAGTTCTTC.